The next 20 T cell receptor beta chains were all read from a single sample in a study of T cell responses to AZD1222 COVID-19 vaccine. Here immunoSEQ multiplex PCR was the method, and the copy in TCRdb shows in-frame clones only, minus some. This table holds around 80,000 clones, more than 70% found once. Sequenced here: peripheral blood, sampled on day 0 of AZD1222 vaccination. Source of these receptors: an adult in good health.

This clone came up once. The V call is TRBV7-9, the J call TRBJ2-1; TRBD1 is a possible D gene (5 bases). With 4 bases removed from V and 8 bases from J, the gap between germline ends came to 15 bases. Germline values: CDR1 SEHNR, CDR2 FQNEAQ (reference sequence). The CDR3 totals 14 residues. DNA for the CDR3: TGTGCCAGCAGCTCCGACCTACGACAGCATGAGCAGTTCTTC. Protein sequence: CASSSDLRQHEQFF.

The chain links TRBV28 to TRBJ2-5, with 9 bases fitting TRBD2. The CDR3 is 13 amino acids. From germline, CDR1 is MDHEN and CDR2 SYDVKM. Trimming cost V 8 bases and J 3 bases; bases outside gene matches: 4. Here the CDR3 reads CASRGGGEETQYF. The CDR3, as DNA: TGTGCCAGCCGAGGCGGGGGGGAAGAGACCCAGTACTTC.

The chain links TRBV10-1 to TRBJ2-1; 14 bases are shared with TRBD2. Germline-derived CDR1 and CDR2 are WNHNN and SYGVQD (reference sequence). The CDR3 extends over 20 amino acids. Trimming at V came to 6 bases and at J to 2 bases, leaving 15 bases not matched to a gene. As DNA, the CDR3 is TGCGCCAGCAGCATAACCGGGACTAGCGGGAGCACAGGGACCTACAATGAGCAGTTCTTC. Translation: CASSITGTSGSTGTYNEQFF.

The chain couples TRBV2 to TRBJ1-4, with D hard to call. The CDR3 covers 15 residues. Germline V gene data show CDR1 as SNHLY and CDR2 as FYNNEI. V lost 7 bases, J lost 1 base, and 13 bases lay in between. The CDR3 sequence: CASTRDRGTNEKLFF. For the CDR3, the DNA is TGTGCCAGCACCCGAGACCGGGGAACTAATGAAAAACTGTTTTTT.

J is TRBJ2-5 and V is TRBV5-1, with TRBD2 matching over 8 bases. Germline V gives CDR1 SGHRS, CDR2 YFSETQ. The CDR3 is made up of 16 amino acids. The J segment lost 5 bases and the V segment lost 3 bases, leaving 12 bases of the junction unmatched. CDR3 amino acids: CASSSGGGLVEETQYF. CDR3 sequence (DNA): TGCGCCAGCAGCTCCGGGGGGGGACTCGTTGAGGAGACCCAGTACTTC.

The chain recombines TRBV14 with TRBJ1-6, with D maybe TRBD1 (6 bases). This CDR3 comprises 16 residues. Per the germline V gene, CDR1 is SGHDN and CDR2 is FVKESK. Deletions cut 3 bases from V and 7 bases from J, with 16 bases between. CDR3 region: CASSQLSGQFNSPLHF. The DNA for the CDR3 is TGTGCCAGCAGCCAGTTATCGGGACAATTCAATTCACCCCTCCACTTT.

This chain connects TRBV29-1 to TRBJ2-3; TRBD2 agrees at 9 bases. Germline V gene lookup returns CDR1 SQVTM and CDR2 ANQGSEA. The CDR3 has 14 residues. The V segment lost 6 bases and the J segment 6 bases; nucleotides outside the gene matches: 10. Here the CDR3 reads CSVAQAGGVDTQYF. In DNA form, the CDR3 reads TGCAGCGTCGCACAAGCGGGGGGTGTTGATACGCAGTATTTT.

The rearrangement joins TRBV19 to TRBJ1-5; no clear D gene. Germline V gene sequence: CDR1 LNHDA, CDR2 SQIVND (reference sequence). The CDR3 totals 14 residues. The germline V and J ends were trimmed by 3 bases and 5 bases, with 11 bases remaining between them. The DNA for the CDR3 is TGTGCCAGTAGTATGAGCCAGCGGCATCAGCCCCAGCATTTT. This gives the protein CASSMSQRHQPQHF. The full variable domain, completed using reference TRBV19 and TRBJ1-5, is DGGITQSPKYLFRKEGQNVTLSCEQNLNHDAMYWYRQDPGQGLRLIYYSQIVNDFQKGDIAEGYSVSREKKESFPLTVTSAQKNPTAFYLCASSMSQRHQPQHFGDGTRLSIL.

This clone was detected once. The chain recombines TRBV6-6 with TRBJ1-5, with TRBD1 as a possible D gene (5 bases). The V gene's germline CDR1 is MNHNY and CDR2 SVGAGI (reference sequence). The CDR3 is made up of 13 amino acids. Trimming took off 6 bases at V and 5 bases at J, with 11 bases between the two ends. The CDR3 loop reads CASRPDRDQPQHF. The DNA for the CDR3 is TGTGCCAGCAGGCCAGACAGAGATCAGCCCCAGCATTTT.

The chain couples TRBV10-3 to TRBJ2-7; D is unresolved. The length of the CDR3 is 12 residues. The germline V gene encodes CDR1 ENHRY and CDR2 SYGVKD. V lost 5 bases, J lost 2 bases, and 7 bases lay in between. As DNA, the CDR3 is TGTGCCATCAGTCGCCTCCCCTACGAGCAGTACTTC. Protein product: CAISRLPYEQYF.

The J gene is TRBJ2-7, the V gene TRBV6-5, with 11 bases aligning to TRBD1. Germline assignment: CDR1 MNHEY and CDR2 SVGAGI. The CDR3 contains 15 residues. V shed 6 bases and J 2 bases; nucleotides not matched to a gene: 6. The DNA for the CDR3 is TGTGCCAGCAGCCGCGGGACAGGGGGAACCTACGAGCAGTACGTC. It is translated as CASSRGTGGTYEQYV.

CDR3 residues: CASRSAGELFF. CDR3 DNA sequence: TGTGCCAGCAGGTCAGCCGGGGAGCTGTTTTTT. The rearrangement joins TRBV2 to TRBJ2-2; D uncertain. The CDR3 has 11 residues. Germline values: CDR1 SNHLY, CDR2 FYNNEI. Trimming removed 6 bases from V and 6 bases from J, with 5 bases in between.

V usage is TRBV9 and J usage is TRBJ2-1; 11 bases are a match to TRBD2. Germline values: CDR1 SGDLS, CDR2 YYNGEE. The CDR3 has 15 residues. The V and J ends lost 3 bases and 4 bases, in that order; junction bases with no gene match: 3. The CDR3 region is CASSGGLAEYNEQFF. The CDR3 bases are TGTGCCAGCAGCGGGGGACTAGCGGAGTACAATGAGCAGTTCTTC.

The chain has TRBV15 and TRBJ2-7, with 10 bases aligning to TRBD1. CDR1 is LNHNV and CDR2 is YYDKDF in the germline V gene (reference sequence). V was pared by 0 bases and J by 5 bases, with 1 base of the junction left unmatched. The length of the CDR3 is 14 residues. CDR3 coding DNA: TGTGCCACCAGCAGAGACGGGACAGGGGACGAGCAGTACTTC. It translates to CATSRDGTGDEQYF.

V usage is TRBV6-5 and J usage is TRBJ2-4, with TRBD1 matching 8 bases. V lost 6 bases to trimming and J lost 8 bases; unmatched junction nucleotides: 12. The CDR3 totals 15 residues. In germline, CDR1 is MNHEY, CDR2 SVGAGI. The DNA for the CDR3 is TGTGCCAGCAGAGCACTCTCGGACAGGGCAGACATTCAGTACTTC. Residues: CASRALSDRADIQYF.

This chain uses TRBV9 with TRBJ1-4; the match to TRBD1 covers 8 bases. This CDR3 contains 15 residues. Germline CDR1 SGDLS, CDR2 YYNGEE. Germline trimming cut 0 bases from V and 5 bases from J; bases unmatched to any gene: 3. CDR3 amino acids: CASSVAAGGNEKLFF. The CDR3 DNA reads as TGTGCCAGCAGCGTAGCTGCAGGGGGCAATGAAAAACTGTTTTTT.

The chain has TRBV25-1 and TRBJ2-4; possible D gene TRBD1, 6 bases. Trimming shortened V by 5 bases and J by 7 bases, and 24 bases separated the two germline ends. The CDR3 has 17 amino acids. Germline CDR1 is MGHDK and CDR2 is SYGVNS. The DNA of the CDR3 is TGTGCCAGCAGTCCCCTCGGACAGACCTCCGGAGTCAACATTCAGTACTTC. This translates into CASSPLGQTSGVNIQYF. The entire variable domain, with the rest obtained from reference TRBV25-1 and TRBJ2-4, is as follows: EADIYQTPRYLVIGTGKKITLECSQTMGHDKMYWYQQDPGMELHLIHYSYGVNSTEKGDLSSESTVSRIRTEHFPLTLESARPSHTSQYLCASSPLGQTSGVNIQYFGAGTRLSVL.

The CDR3 loop is CASSLRNSPLHF. CDR3 DNA sequence: TGTGCCAGCAGCTTAAGGAATTCACCCCTCCACTTT. The chain joins TRBV7-3 to TRBJ1-6; unclear D gene. This CDR3 has 12 amino acids. CDR1 SGHTA and CDR2 FQGTGA come from the germline V gene. Trimming pared 1 base from V and 7 bases from J, leaving 2 bases between.

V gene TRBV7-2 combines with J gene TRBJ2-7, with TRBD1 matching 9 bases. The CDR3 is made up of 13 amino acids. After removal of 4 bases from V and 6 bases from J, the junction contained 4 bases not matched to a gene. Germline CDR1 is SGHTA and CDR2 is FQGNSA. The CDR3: CASSSGQGLEQYV. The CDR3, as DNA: TGTGCCAGCAGCTCCGGACAGGGGCTCGAGCAGTACGTC.

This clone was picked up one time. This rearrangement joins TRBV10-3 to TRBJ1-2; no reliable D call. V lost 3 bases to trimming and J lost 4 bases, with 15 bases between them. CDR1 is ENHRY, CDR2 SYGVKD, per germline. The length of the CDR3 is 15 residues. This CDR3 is CAISDSLQEPYGYTF. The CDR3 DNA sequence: TGTGCCATCAGTGACAGCCTACAAGAACCCTATGGCTACACCTTC.